This T cell receptor (beta chain) was retrieved from a study of Ad26.COV2.S vaccination and SARS-CoV-2 variants. Points from the study as a whole: People given the vaccine had a wider spike-specific TCR breadth than placebo recipients did. Measures of TCR breadth and depth may have fallen short of total T cell responses. Reported findings describe substantial breadth in spike-specific CD8+ and CD4+ T cell responses following vaccination. Placebo recipients and vaccine recipients were similar in non-spike TCR breadth.

The assay was immunoSEQ multiplex PCR, and TCRdb's table has in-frame clones only and misses some. The profile shows 180,000 or so clones, 87% of them singletons. The CDR3 is made up of 13 amino acids. The V and J ends lost 6 bases and 4 bases respectively, with 10 bases between them. Per germline, CDR1 LNHNV and CDR2 YYDKDF (reference sequence). Of note for this clone: The antigen remains undetermined.

The specimen comprised peripheral blood, sampled after recovery from COVID-19. The TCR was taken from a human donor who had recovered from COVID-19. The chain recombines TRBV15 with TRBJ2-1; the D call may be TRBD1 or TRBD2 (5 bases each). CDR3 region: CATSSGPYNEQFF. For the CDR3, the DNA is TGTGCCACCAGTTCGGGACCATACAATGAGCAGTTCTTC.